This TCR beta chain was found in a study of blood T cells in healthy people across ages. Study results and caveats: It was not known whether donors were CMV positive (a possible confounder of expanded clonotype changes).

A word on this clonotype: Its antigen is unidentified.

A J-beta primer mix and a sample-barcoded 5' primer were used in a second PCR of about 7 to 12 cycles. TCRdb re-called the 5' RACE reads with MiXCR, one entry per CDR3 protein. Here the sample spans 600,000 to 1,000,000 distinct CDR3 sequences, roughly 25% being singletons. V was cut by 3 bases and J by 8 bases, with 10 bases left in between. Germline V gene data show CDR1 as MGHDK and CDR2 as SYGVNS. This CDR3 spans 12 amino acids. The sample also formed part of further work on T cells of mothers and their children.

The clonotype comes from a boy younger than 18 in good health. The genes are TRBV25-1 and TRBJ1-2; no definite D call. The specimen sequenced was blood. CDR3 nucleotides: TGTGCCAGCAGTGACTTTCAGCGAGGCTACACCTTC. Translation gives CASSDFQRGYTF.